These T cell receptor beta chains were read from a single sample in a study of cytomegalovirus exposure and HLA in healthy donors. The data were produced by immunoSEQ multiplex PCR, yet TCRdb's version contains in-frame clones alone and is incomplete. Of 150,000 to 200,000 clones listed, roughly four fifths are singletons. The sample was PBMCs. The receptors were sampled from a man aged 40-49 years in good health and CMV-seropositive. CDR3s include the opening cysteine and the closing phenylalanine or tryptophan. D genes are given only for firm matches. Size values are once, few and many counts, or a class for expanded clones, and some rows have none.

D gene,clone size,CDR3 length,V gene,J gene,CDR3 protein,CDR3 DNA
TRBD1,.,16,TRBV5-4,TRBJ1-2,CASSLGQGQPLYGYTF,TGTGCCAGCAGCTTGGGACAGGGGCAACCTCTTTATGGCTACACCTTC
TRBD2,.,16,TRBV7-8,TRBJ2-3,CASSQKGLAAGDTQYF,TGTGCCAGCAGTCAAAAGGGACTAGCGGCGGGGGATACGCAGTATTTT
.,once,16,TRBV11-1,TRBJ2-5,CASSLSVGGGQETQYF,TGTGCCAGCAGCTTATCGGTCGGGGGAGGCCAAGAGACCCAGTACTTC
.,.,13,TRBV5-6,TRBJ1-5,CASSSGFGQPQHF,TGTGCCAGCAGCTCGGGATTCGGACAGCCCCAGCATTTT
TRBD2,.,16,TRBV7-2,TRBJ2-2,CASGTGLAGPTGELFF,TGTGCCAGCGGCACGGGACTAGCGGGACCAACCGGGGAGCTGTTTTTT
.,.,15,TRBV30,TRBJ1-5,CAWSREGVGNQPQHF,TGTGCCTGGAGTCGGGAGGGGGTCGGCAATCAGCCCCAGCATTTT
.,.,11,TRBV28,TRBJ2-2,CASSVSRELFF,TGTGCCAGCAGCGTTTCTCGGGAGCTGTTTTTT
TRBD1,.,15,TRBV15,TRBJ2-7,CATALTGGISYEQYF,TGTGCCACTGCCCTGACAGGGGGAATTTCCTACGAGCAGTACTTC
.,.,17,TRBV12-5,TRBJ2-1,CASGLVHLASTYNEQFF,TGTGCTAGTGGTTTGGTGCATCTAGCGTCGACCTACAATGAGCAGTTCTTC
TRBD2,.,13,TRBV6-4,TRBJ2-3,CASSDGLAGEQYF,TGTGCCAGCAGTGACGGACTAGCGGGAGAGCAGTATTTT
.,.,15,TRBV6-5,TRBJ2-2,CASSPWGRYTGELFF,TGTGCCAGCAGTCCGTGGGGGAGGTACACCGGGGAGCTGTTTTTT
.,.,14,TRBV27,TRBJ1-5,CASSLSRGKQPQHF,TGTGCCAGCAGTTTATCCCGGGGGAAACAGCCCCAGCATTTT
TRBD1,.,13,TRBV6-6,TRBJ2-7,CASRMTGAYEQYF,TGTGCCAGCAGAATGACAGGGGCCTACGAGCAGTACTTC
TRBD2,.,15,TRBV5-6,TRBJ2-1,CASSLAGAQPTEQFF,TGTGCCAGCAGCTTAGCGGGGGCCCAACCCACTGAGCAGTTCTTC
TRBD1,few,14,TRBV6-6,TRBJ1-5,CASSYSGGGQPQHF,TGTGCCAGCAGTTACTCAGGGGGCGGTCAGCCCCAGCATTTT
.,.,13,TRBV2,TRBJ2-7,CASTYRVSYEQYF,TGTGCCAGCACTTACAGGGTTTCCTACGAGCAGTACTTC
.,.,13,TRBV5-1,TRBJ2-2,CASSFRGPGELFF,TGCGCCAGCAGCTTTAGGGGCCCCGGGGAGCTGTTTTTT
TRBD1,.,18,TRBV4-1,TRBJ2-2,CASSLGGDRAKNTGELFF,TGCGCCAGCAGTTTAGGGGGGGACAGGGCGAAAAACACCGGGGAGCTGTTTTTT
TRBD2,.,17,TRBV5-1,TRBJ2-1,CASSLTTSGSSYNEQFF,TGCGCCAGCAGCTTGACGACTAGCGGGTCTTCCTACAATGAGCAGTTCTTC
TRBD1,.,18,TRBV5-7,TRBJ1-2,CASILQGRSRHTDYGYTF,TGTGCCAGCATCTTACAGGGGCGCTCTCGGCATACGGACTATGGCTACACCTTC
.,.,14,TRBV13,TRBJ1-1,CASSRRGENTEAFF,TGTGCCAGCAGTCGCCGCGGGGAGAACACTGAAGCTTTCTTT
.,.,17,TRBV15,TRBJ1-6,CATSSLGGSSYNSPLHF,TGTGCCACCAGCAGCCTCGGTGGGAGCTCCTATAATTCACCCCTCCACTTT
.,.,14,TRBV5-1,TRBJ2-2,CASCPGVAAGELFF,TGCGCCAGCTGCCCAGGGGTGGCGGCCGGGGAGCTGTTTTTT
TRBD1,.,14,TRBV2,TRBJ2-5,CASTEQGSKETQYF,TGTGCCAGCACCGAACAGGGGTCGAAGGAGACCCAGTACTTC
.,.,16,TRBV19,TRBJ1-5,CASSIAAGYLTQPQHF,TGTGCCAGTAGTATTGCGGCAGGGTATTTGACTCAGCCCCAGCATTTT
.,.,15,TRBV5-1,TRBJ1-3,CASSFQGSSGNTIYF,TGCGCCAGCAGCTTCCAGGGGAGCTCTGGAAACACCATATATTTT
.,.,13,TRBV5-1,TRBJ2-1,CASSNHVAGEQFF,TGCGCCAGCAGCAATCACGTGGCAGGTGAGCAGTTCTTC
.,.,15,TRBV19,TRBJ1-3,CASSIGVASGNTIYF,TGTGCCAGTAGTATAGGCGTCGCCTCTGGAAACACCATATATTTT
.,.,12,TRBV5-4,TRBJ2-3,CASSFSPDTQYF,TGTGCCAGCAGCTTTAGCCCAGATACGCAGTATTTT
TRBD2,.,13,TRBV7-2,TRBJ2-2,CASSLGGGRELFF,TGTGCCAGCAGCCTCGGGGGGGGGAGGGAGCTGTTTTTT
TRBD1,.,14,TRBV7-2,TRBJ1-5,CASSYRGLGQPQHF,TGTGCCAGCAGCTACAGGGGGTTGGGGCAGCCCCAGCATTTT
TRBD1,few,14,TRBV6-5,TRBJ2-7,CASSLGQGTGEQYF,TGTGCCAGCAGTTTGGGACAGGGGACGGGGGAGCAGTACTTC
TRBD2,few,15,TRBV4-3,TRBJ2-7,CASSQDTGGAYEQYF,TGCGCCAGCAGCCAAGATACGGGAGGCGCCTACGAGCAGTACTTC
TRBD1,.,12,TRBV2,TRBJ2-5,CATSGGEETQYF,TGTGCCACCTCAGGGGGCGAGGAGACCCAGTACTTC
.,.,15,TRBV7-3,TRBJ2-3,CASSPDRGDTDTQYF,TGTGCCAGCAGCCCCGACCGGGGAGACACAGATACGCAGTATTTT
TRBD2,.,16,TRBV7-3,TRBJ2-1,CASSLAGGPRNNEQFF,TGTGCCAGCAGCTTAGCGGGGGGGCCGAGGAACAATGAGCAGTTCTTC
.,once,16,TRBV6-1,TRBJ2-7,CASSEFSFGHLGEQYF,TGTGCCAGCAGTGAATTTTCTTTCGGACACCTCGGCGAGCAGTACTTC
TRBD2,.,14,TRBV7-2,TRBJ2-7,CASRTSGATYEQYF,TGTGCCAGCAGGACTAGCGGGGCCACCTACGAGCAGTACTTC
.,.,14,TRBV7-2,TRBJ2-7,CASSPPLSAYEQYF,TGTGCCAGCAGCCCTCCGCTGAGCGCCTACGAGCAGTACTTC
.,.,16,TRBV4-3,TRBJ1-5,CASSPNRQVGNQPQHF,TGCGCCAGCAGCCCGAATCGACAGGTGGGCAATCAGCCCCAGCATTTT
.,few,11,TRBV6-1,TRBJ1-1,CASSLGLKAFF,TGTGCCAGCAGTCTAGGACTGAAAGCTTTCTTT
.,.,15,TRBV6-5,TRBJ2-7,CASSLDGSRTYEQYF,TGTGCCAGCAGTTTGGACGGGAGTCGTACCTACGAGCAGTACTTC
TRBD1,.,12,TRBV27,TRBJ2-7,CAIRTGDHEQYF,TGTGCCATCCGGACAGGGGACCACGAGCAGTACTTC
TRBD2,.,14,TRBV18,TRBJ2-7,CASSPQGGYYEQYF,TGTGCCAGCTCCCCCCAGGGAGGGTACTACGAGCAGTACTTC
TRBD1,.,15,TRBV28,TRBJ1-5,CASSHGQVYNQPQHF,TGTGCCAGCAGCCATGGACAGGTCTACAATCAGCCCCAGCATTTT